This T cell receptor beta chain appears in the sequencing data of a study of human T cells and chemical hapten exposure. Study conclusions and caveats: DPC sensitization left the count of TCRs above 1 in 1000 unchanged.

Each CDR3 protein is one row after TCRdb ran MiXCR on the RACE reads. The sample records tens of thousands of distinct CDR3 sequences, approximately 11% being singletons. Time point noted: pre-sensitization, week 0. The treatment: therapeutic diphenylcyclopropenone sensitization with weekly scalp DPC. Total RNA came from unfractionated whole blood. With respect to this clonotype: The antigen is unknown.

The sequencing here drew on whole blood, taken in connection with sensitization to the hapten diphenylcyclopropenone (DPC). The clonotype originates from a woman in her forties or fifties with alopecia areata. Some clones in this sample may be carry-over from other donors' samples.

This chain's CDR3 is CASSLSGGRVSPLHF. CDR3 bases: TGTGCCAGCAGTTTATCGGGGGGGCGGGTTTCACCCCTCCACTTT. The J gene is TRBJ1-6, the V gene TRBV27, with D perhaps TRBD1 (6 bases). The CDR3 contains 15 residues. The V gene's germline CDR1 is MNHEY and CDR2 SMNVEV (reference sequence). Trimming cost V 0 bases and J 9 bases, with 12 bases left between them.